The 24 T cell receptor beta chains in this list originate from one sample, sequenced in a study of T cells in Graves' hyperthyroidism and ophthalmopathy. Amplification of TCR beta CDR3 regions was performed using RNA transcripts as template. HTBI primers were the set used in a first-round RT-PCR of the TCR CDR3. One entry per CDR3 protein results from TCRdb running MiXCR on the multiplex PCR reads. This sample has approximately 570,000 distinct CDR3 sequences, with 20% found just once. The sequenced material came from blood. These receptors all come from a man in his forties with Graves' ophthalmopathy.

At least ten counts were recorded for this clonotype. V and J are TRBV5-1 and TRBJ2-5, with TRBD1 matching over 7 bases. CDR3 length: 15 residues. Germline lookup yields CDR1 SGHRS and CDR2 YFSETQ. The ends lost 4 bases at V and 5 bases at J; junction bases unmatched: 11. CDR3 loop: CASSATPDRVETQYF. CDR3 nucleotides: TGCGCCAGCAGCGCGACTCCCGACAGGGTCGAGACCCAGTACTTC.

This clonotype showed up just a few times. The V gene is TRBV20-1, the J gene TRBJ2-5; D possibly corresponds to TRBD1 (6 bases). The CDR3 consists of 13 residues. The germline V and J ends were trimmed by 5 bases and 5 bases, with 15 bases remaining between them. Germline V gives CDR1 DFQATT, CDR2 SNEGSKA (reference sequence). The CDR3 spells CSACRTVGETQYF. CDR3 DNA: TGCAGTGCTTGCCGGACAGTCGGCGAGACCCAGTACTTC.

This clonotype was picked up a small number of times. The J gene is TRBJ1-2, the V gene TRBV29-1, with a tentative D call TRBD1 (6 bases). Germline CDR1 SQVTM, CDR2 ANQGSEA. This CDR3 has 15 residues. Trimming cost V 4 bases and J 1 base, with 16 bases left between them. The chain's CDR3 is CSVVGKQGLNYGYTF. CDR3 DNA: TGCAGCGTTGTTGGTAAACAGGGCCTTAACTATGGCTACACCTTC.

The rearrangement joins TRBV2 to TRBJ2-5; D remains unclear. Looked up from germline, CDR1 is SNHLY and CDR2 is FYNNEI. V was trimmed by 7 bases and J by 2 bases, leaving 5 bases between them. The CDR3 has 11 amino acids. CDR3: CASKSQETQYF. The DNA for the CDR3 is TGTGCCAGCAAAAGTCAAGAGACCCAGTACTTC.

The chain joins TRBV28 to TRBJ2-7; D gene ambiguous. Germline V gives CDR1 MDHEN, CDR2 SYDVKM. Deletions cut 7 bases from V and 2 bases from J, with 12 bases between. The length of the CDR3 is 13 residues. CDR3: CASTSFPTYEQYF. The CDR3 DNA is TGTGCCAGCACCTCATTCCCCACCTACGAGCAGTACTTC. Combining the CDR3 with reference TRBV28 and TRBJ2-7 gives the whole variable domain DVKVTQSSRYLVKRTGEKVFLECVQDMDHENMFWYRQDPGLGLRLIYFSYDVKMKEKGDIPEGYSVSREKKERFSLILESASTNQTSMYLCASTSFPTYEQYFGPGTRLTVT.

This clonotype has ten or more counts. The chain links TRBV2 to TRBJ2-5; D is uncertain. The CDR3 is 13 residues long. Per the germline V gene, CDR1 is SNHLY and CDR2 is FYNNEI. V was trimmed by 8 bases and J by 1 base, leaving 11 bases between them. The CDR3 is CASQVGFQETQYF. In nucleotides, the CDR3 is TGTGCCAGCCAAGTCGGGTTCCAAGAGACCCAGTACTTC.

This clonotype has at least ten counts. The chain combines TRBV2 with TRBJ2-1, with a tentative D call TRBD2 (8 bases). The germline CDR1 and CDR2 sequences are SNHLY and FYNNEI. This CDR3 contains 17 residues. The germline V and J ends were trimmed by 6 bases and 9 bases, with 27 bases remaining between them. The CDR3 reads CASRGPGGGAGSSEQFF. The CDR3 DNA reads TGTGCCAGCAGGGGGCCGGGAGGGGGCGCTGGATCCAGTGAGCAGTTCTTC.

This clonotype was picked up many times. The V call is TRBV2, the J call TRBJ1-2, with TRBD1 as a possible D gene (6 bases). Germline CDR1 reads SNHLY; CDR2 reads FYNNEI. The V end was cut by 2 bases, the J end by 8 bases, with 18 bases between. The CDR3 loop spans 15 amino acids. CDR3 in DNA: TGTGCCAGCAGTGAAACCCCCCCCAGGGGAGGCGGCTACACCTTC. Translation gives CASSETPPRGGGYTF.

This clonotype was picked up a small number of times. V and J are TRBV15 and TRBJ1-1, with TRBD1 matching 12 bases. Germline V gene sequence: CDR1 LNHNV, CDR2 YYDKDF (reference sequence). Trimming removed 5 bases from V and 5 bases from J; junction bases left unmatched: 6. The CDR3 runs to 15 residues. The CDR3 coding sequence is TGTGCCACCAGCTGGGACAGGGGGCTCGGGACTGAAGCTTTCTTT. Translation: CATSWDRGLGTEAFF.

This chain uses TRBV19 with TRBJ2-3; D is possibly TRBD2 (7 bases). V lost 4 bases to trimming and J lost 6 bases, with 17 bases between them. Germline CDR1 LNHDA, CDR2 SQIVND (reference sequence). CDR3 length equals 15 residues. The CDR3 DNA is TGTGCCAGTAGTACCCCGGGGGGCTCGGGGGATACGCAGTATTTT. Translating gives CASSTPGGSGDTQYF.

This clonotype was seen only a few times. V usage is TRBV10-3 and J usage is TRBJ2-3; 11 nucleotides align to TRBD2. Germline assignment: CDR1 ENHRY and CDR2 SYGVKD. Trimming took 0 bases from V and 3 from J; bases not matched to a gene: 5. This CDR3 contains 17 residues. The CDR3 is CAISESLAGARTDTQYF. The CDR3 DNA reads as TGTGCCATCAGTGAGTCACTAGCGGGAGCGAGAACAGATACGCAGTATTTT.

This clonotype was recorded a few times. The chain has TRBV7-9 and TRBJ1-2, with D unresolved. This CDR3 has 13 residues. V dropped 5 bases and J dropped 7 bases, with 14 bases sitting between them. The germline CDR1 and CDR2 sequences are SEHNR and FQNEAQ (reference sequence). The CDR3 sequence is CASSADGRSGYTF. The CDR3 DNA follows: TGTGCCAGCAGCGCAGACGGCAGGAGTGGCTACACCTTC.

This chain uses TRBV5-1 with TRBJ1-2, with 7 bases identical to TRBD1. The junction had 6 bases not matched to a gene; V was cut back by 4 bases and J by 0 bases. Germline assignment: CDR1 SGHRS and CDR2 YFSETQ. The CDR3 has 15 residues. The CDR3 DNA follows: TGCGCCAGCAGCCGAGAGACAGGGACTAACTATGGCTACACCTTC. Translating it yields CASSRETGTNYGYTF. The full variable domain, its missing parts supplied by reference TRBV5-1 and TRBJ1-2, is KAGVTQTPRYLIKTRGQQVTLSCSPISGHRSVSWYQQTPGQGLQFLFEYFSETQRNKGNFPGRFSGRQFSNSRSEMNVSTLELGDSALYLCASSRETGTNYGYTFGSGTRLTVV.

This clonotype was detected only a few times. The chain couples TRBV6-1 to TRBJ2-7; possibly TRBD1 for D (5 bases). The V end lost 3 bases, the J end lost 5 bases, and 11 bases lay between the germline ends. Germline values: CDR1 MNHNS, CDR2 SASEGT. This CDR3 contains 13 residues. CDR3 sequence (DNA): TGTGCCAGCAGTGACAGGCAGGGCAACGAGCAGTACTTC. Its protein product is CASSDRQGNEQYF.

This rearrangement joins TRBV30 to TRBJ1-2, with D possibly being TRBD1 (6 bases). With 2 bases removed from V and 4 bases from J, the gap between germline ends came to 20 bases. Germline assignment: CDR1 GTSNPN and CDR2 SVGIG (reference sequence). The CDR3 sequence is 16 residues long. The CDR3 loop reads CAWSTTSDSVLYGYTF. CDR3 bases: TGTGCCTGGAGTACTACCTCGGACAGCGTACTCTATGGCTACACCTTC.

This clonotype was observed a few times. The chain is built from TRBV24-1 and TRBJ2-2; 11 bases map to TRBD2. The J segment lost 0 bases and the V segment lost 10 bases, leaving 6 bases of the junction unmatched. The V gene's germline CDR1 is KGHDR and CDR2 SFDVKD. The CDR3 spans 16 residues. CDR3 nucleotide sequence: TGTGCCACAGCCGGGACTAGCGGAACGAACACCGGGGAGCTGTTTTTT. It is translated as CATAGTSGTNTGELFF.

This clonotype was recorded at least ten times. This chain joins TRBV24-1 and TRBJ2-1; D gene unclear. The germline V and J ends were trimmed by 4 bases and 8 bases, with 8 bases remaining between them. Germline CDR1 reads KGHDR; CDR2 reads SFDVKD. The CDR3 contains 12 residues. CDR3 sequence reads: CATSDHQYEQFF. Written as DNA, the CDR3 is TGTGCCACCAGTGACCATCAGTATGAGCAGTTCTTC.

Ten or more counts support this clonotype. The V gene is TRBV27, the J gene TRBJ2-3; 7 bases match TRBD1. CDR3 length: 19 residues. Germline loops: CDR1 MNHEY, CDR2 SMNVEV (reference sequence). Unmatched junction bases numbered 12, after V lost 0 bases and J lost 0 bases. CDR3 residues: CASSLSRPRDSHSTDTQYF. DNA for the CDR3: TGTGCCAGCAGTTTATCTCGTCCAAGGGACAGTCATAGCACAGATACGCAGTATTTT.

The chain recombines TRBV19 with TRBJ1-2; unclear D gene. Trimming took off 3 bases at V and 6 bases at J, with 11 bases between the two ends. Germline assignment: CDR1 LNHDA and CDR2 SQIVND (reference sequence). The CDR3 extends over 13 amino acids. CDR3 sequence reads: CASSMRAYDGYTF. Here the CDR3 DNA reads TGTGCCAGTAGTATGAGGGCGTACGATGGCTACACCTTC. Full variable domain (outside the CDR3, taken from reference TRBV19 and TRBJ1-2): DGGITQSPKYLFRKEGQNVTLSCEQNLNHDAMYWYRQDPGQGLRLIYYSQIVNDFQKGDIAEGYSVSREKKESFPLTVTSAQKNPTAFYLCASSMRAYDGYTFGSGTRLTVV.

The V call is TRBV27, the J call TRBJ1-6; D gene ambiguous. Trimming shortened V by 3 bases and J by 0 bases, and 15 bases separated the two germline ends. Germline V gives CDR1 MNHEY, CDR2 SMNVEV (reference sequence). The length of the CDR3 is 18 residues. The CDR3 DNA sequence: TGTGCCAGCAGTTTCGGCGACCCTAGGAGCTCCTATAATTCACCCCTCCACTTT. Amino acid sequence: CASSFGDPRSSYNSPLHF.

The chain uses TRBV6-1 and TRBJ1-2; the match to TRBD1 covers 7 bases. The J segment lost 4 bases and the V segment lost 6 bases, leaving 8 bases of the junction unmatched. The germline gives CDR1 MNHNS, CDR2 SASEGT. This CDR3 has 14 amino acids. CDR3 sequence reads: CASSRNRGSYGYTF. DNA of the CDR3: TGTGCCAGCAGCAGAAACAGGGGTAGCTATGGCTACACCTTC.

This clonotype was seen many times. This chain links TRBV6-1 with TRBJ2-1, with a tentative D call TRBD2 (6 bases). The V gene lost 11 bases and the J gene lost 0 bases, with 20 bases spanning the gap. Germline assignment: CDR1 MNHNS and CDR2 SASEGT. There are 16 residues in the CDR3. CDR3 DNA: TGTGCCGGAGGGTCGGGCGGGGCAATCTCCTACAATGAGCAGTTCTTC. Translation: CAGGSGGAISYNEQFF.

This clonotype was detected a few times. This chain uses TRBV4-1 with TRBJ1-4, with D unresolved. CDR1 and CDR2 from the germline V gene are MGHRA and YSYEKL. The V end was cut by 0 bases, the J end by 8 bases, with 10 bases between. CDR3 length: 14 amino acids. The DNA for the CDR3 is TGCGCCAGCAGCCAAGATCCCCGTAGGGAAAAACTGTTTTTT. Its translation: CASSQDPRREKLFF.

The chain carries TRBV12-3 or TRBV12-4 and TRBJ2-1; a possible D gene is TRBD2 (6 bases). V was trimmed by 7 bases and J by 0 bases, leaving 13 bases between them. The CDR3 is 15 residues long. In DNA, the CDR3 is TGTGCCAGCACGGGGCGGAGGGGCTCCTACAATGAGCAGTTCTTC. Translated: CASTGRRGSYNEQFF.